These 28 T cell receptor beta chains were all obtained from the same sample, sequenced in a study of HIV-infected children after antiretroviral therapy interruption. Treatment denoted: PENTA 11 planned treatment interruption arm or continuous ART arm. The TCR library was built from RNA with a 3' RACE protocol and unique molecular identifiers. TCRdb analysed the 3' RACE reads with MiXCR anew, one entry per CDR3 protein. Of some 7,000 distinct CDR3 sequences in the sample, about 15% were seen once. The sequences come from CD45RO+ CD8+ T cells from PBMCs, pooled from several time points, collected from a donor given antiretroviral therapy, either interrupted or continuous. Subset described: memory CD8+ CD45RO+ CD45RA- T cells. The source of these receptors is a pool of human donors with HIV.

This clonotype came up a few times. The chain has TRBV7-3 and TRBJ2-2; tentatively, D is TRBD1 (6 bases). Germline lookup yields CDR1 SGHTA and CDR2 FQGTGA. This CDR3 has 16 amino acids. V was shortened by 4 bases and J by 1 base, with 13 bases between the two germline ends. For the CDR3, the DNA is TGTGCCAGCAGCTCAACGGGACATTTGAACACCGGGGAGCTGTTTTTT. Translated, it gives CASSSTGHLNTGELFF.

This clonotype is deemed medium-sized. The CDR3: CASSRGFMNTEAFF. The CDR3 nucleotides are TGCGCCAGCAGCCGGGGATTTATGAACACTGAAGCTTTCTTT. The chain is built from TRBV4-1 and TRBJ1-1; D remains ambiguous. With 4 bases removed from V and 0 bases from J, the gap between germline ends came to 9 bases. CDR3 size: 14 residues. Germline assignment: CDR1 MGHRA and CDR2 YSYEKL.

The V gene is TRBV29-1, the J gene TRBJ2-7, with TRBD1 matching 7 bases. J lost 1 base, V lost 4 bases, and 10 bases had no gene match. Germline CDR1 and CDR2: SQVTM and ANQGSEA. This CDR3 comprises 15 residues. This chain's CDR3 is CSVVPDRVASYEQYF. The CDR3 DNA reads as TGCAGCGTTGTGCCCGACAGGGTGGCTTCCTACGAGCAGTACTTC.

This clonotype was counted at least ten times. J is TRBJ1-1 and V is TRBV29-1; D unclear. Germline V gene data show CDR1 as SQVTM and CDR2 as ANQGSEA. The CDR3 runs 9 residues. This CDR3 reads CSGGTEAFF. Written as DNA, the CDR3 is TGCAGTGGTGGAACTGAAGCTTTCTTT.

The table lists this clonotype with a few counts. The chain combines TRBV2 with TRBJ1-3, with D hard to call. This CDR3 comprises 15 residues. The ends were cut back, 3 bases at V and 0 bases at J, with 9 bases in the middle. Germline CDR1 SNHLY, CDR2 FYNNEI. The CDR3 region is CASSEAGVSGNTIYF. CDR3 nucleotides: TGTGCCAGCAGTGAGGCAGGCGTCTCTGGAAACACCATATATTTT.

In its sample, this clonotype was seen many times. The chain joins TRBV9 to TRBJ2-5; D is undetermined. Germline loops: CDR1 SGDLS, CDR2 YYNGEE. This CDR3 is built from 14 residues. V lost 2 bases and J lost 5, with 13 bases in between. This CDR3 reads CASSVGGARETQYF. CDR3 sequence (DNA): TGTGCCAGCAGCGTCGGCGGAGCCAGGGAGACCCAGTACTTC.

By share, this clonotype ranks as medium-sized. V and J are TRBV4-1 and TRBJ1-6; D is undetermined. The CDR3 has 15 residues. Germline lookup yields CDR1 MGHRA and CDR2 YSYEKL. The V gene lost 4 bases and the J gene lost 7 bases, with 14 bases spanning the gap. CDR3 DNA sequence: TGCGCCAGCAGCCGGGCTTATGAGGCGAATTCACCCCTCCACTTT. Residues: CASSRAYEANSPLHF.

This clonotype was seen repeatedly, ten times or more. The V and J genes are TRBV2 and TRBJ2-5; 7 bases are a match to TRBD1. Trimming removed 7 bases from V and 4 bases from J; junction bases left unmatched: 9. Germline lookup yields CDR1 SNHLY and CDR2 FYNNEI. The CDR3 extends over 14 amino acids. The DNA of the CDR3 is TGTGCCAGCACCCTACAGGGGCCCCTAGAGACCCAGTACTTC. Protein product: CASTLQGPLETQYF.

By sample share, this clonotype is medium-sized. The chain recombines TRBV12-3 or TRBV12-4 with TRBJ2-3; the match to TRBD2 covers 10 bases. The trim removed 4 bases at V and 0 bases at J, leaving 19 bases unmatched. There are 21 residues in the CDR3. CDR3 sequence: CASSSSSGSLPETLSTDTQYF. The CDR3 DNA is TGTGCCAGCAGTTCCTCTAGCGGGAGTTTGCCCGAAACTTTAAGCACAGATACGCAGTATTTT.

This clonotype has ten or more counts. The rearrangement uses TRBV6-1 and TRBJ2-7; 8 nucleotides agree with TRBD1. The CDR3 is made up of 15 amino acids. Germline values: CDR1 MNHNS, CDR2 SASEGT. V lost 3 bases to trimming and J lost 0 bases; unmatched junction nucleotides: 4. In DNA form, the CDR3 reads TGTGCCAGCAGTGACCGGGACAGGTACTCCTACGAGCAGTACTTC. Its protein product is CASSDRDRYSYEQYF.

Judged by abundance, this clonotype is medium-sized. The V and J genes are TRBV10-1 and TRBJ1-1; 8 nucleotides line up with TRBD1. Germline CDR1 and CDR2: WNHNN and SYGVQD (reference sequence). This CDR3 is built from 16 residues. V was clipped by 3 bases and J by 1 base; unmatched bases: 7. The CDR3 here is CASSDGQGTWNTEAFF. Written as DNA, the CDR3 is TGCGCCAGCAGTGACGGACAGGGTACTTGGAACACTGAAGCTTTCTTT.

In its sample, this clonotype ranks as large. V is TRBV3-1 and J is TRBJ2-1; D unresolved. The CDR3 length is 12 residues. Germline V CDR1 and CDR2: LGHDT, YNNKEL (reference sequence). Trimming removed 4 bases at V and 8 bases at J, with 9 bases between. The CDR3 DNA reads TGTGCCAGCAGCCTGACCTTTGATGAGCAGTTCTTC. Amino acid sequence: CASSLTFDEQFF.

This clonotype came up many times. The chain joins TRBV3-1 to TRBJ2-7; no firm D call. The V end was cut by 3 bases, the J end by 3 bases, with 9 bases between. Germline CDR1 is LGHDT and CDR2 is YNNKEL (reference sequence). The CDR3 extends over 13 amino acids. CDR3 loop: CASSHRQDYEQYF. In DNA, the CDR3 is TGTGCCAGCAGCCACCGACAAGACTACGAGCAGTACTTC.

This clonotype has ten or more counts. The chain employs TRBV19 and TRBJ2-1, with D possibly TRBD1 on 6 matching bases. Trimming took off 5 bases at V and 2 bases at J, with 13 bases between the two ends. CDR3 length equals 15 residues. The germline V gene has CDR1 LNHDA and CDR2 SQIVND (reference sequence). The CDR3 DNA sequence: TGTGCCAGTAGTCCCAGCAGGGGTACCTACAATGAGCAGTTCTTC. Translated: CASSPSRGTYNEQFF.

This clonotype was counted ten times or more. CDR3 in DNA: TGTGCCAGCAGCCAGACCGCGACAGGGGGGTATGGCTACACCTTC. Its translation is CASSQTATGGYGYTF. The rearrangement joins TRBV9 to TRBJ1-2; 9 nucleotides match TRBD1. Germline loops: CDR1 SGDLS, CDR2 YYNGEE. With 4 bases clipped from V and 5 bases from J, the junction kept 9 bases outside the gene matches. CDR3 length equals 15 residues.

This clonotype was counted many times. The chain uses TRBV7-3 and TRBJ2-1, with 12 bases aligning to TRBD2. The CDR3 sequence is 16 residues long. Trimming took 4 bases from V and 8 from J; bases not matched to a gene: 9. The germline V gene has CDR1 SGHTA and CDR2 FQGTGA. The CDR3 DNA sequence: TGTGCCAGCAGCTACAAAACGGGACTAGCGGGCTATGAGCAGTTCTTC. It specifies CASSYKTGLAGYEQFF.

This clonotype was detected ten times or more. The V and J genes are TRBV19 and TRBJ1-2, with 7 bases fitting TRBD1. CDR3 size: 14 residues. J lost 6 bases, V lost 4 bases, and 8 bases had no gene match. Looked up from germline, CDR1 is LNHDA and CDR2 is SQIVND (reference sequence). As DNA, the CDR3 is TGTGCCAGTAGTACCTCGGACAGGAGGGATGGCTACACCTTC. Protein: CASSTSDRRDGYTF.

This clonotype was detected ten times or more. This chain uses TRBV12-3 or TRBV12-4 with TRBJ1-2; no clear D. V lost 1 base, J lost 14 bases, and 11 bases lay in between. The CDR3 spans 11 residues. In DNA form, the CDR3 reads TGTGCCAGCAGTTTAGAGGGCCAACCAACCTTC. It specifies CASSLEGQPTF.

This clonotype is categorized as medium-sized. The chain recombines TRBV12-3 or TRBV12-4 with TRBJ2-7; D gene ambiguous. Trimming took off 8 bases at V and 2 bases at J, with 10 bases between the two ends. CDR3 length equals 12 residues. This CDR3 is CASGLMPYEQYF. The CDR3 coding sequence is TGTGCCAGCGGGTTGATGCCCTACGAGCAGTACTTC.

This clonotype was recorded many times. The chain couples TRBV12-3 or TRBV12-4 to TRBJ2-2; 10 positions match TRBD2. V trimming: 6 bases; J trimming: 4 bases; junction bases outside the gene matches: 8. The CDR3 is 16 residues long. The CDR3 nucleotides are TGTGCCAGCAGCAACGGACTAGCGGAGGGCACCGGGGAGCTGTTTTTT. This sequence encodes CASSNGLAEGTGELFF.

This clonotype is labeled medium-sized (0.01 to 0.1%). The chain recombines TRBV5-1 with TRBJ2-5; TRBD1 matches 11 bases. The CDR3 totals 15 residues. V trimming: 3 bases; J trimming: 5 bases; junction bases outside the gene matches: 6. The germline CDR1 and CDR2 sequences are SGHRS and YFSETQ. Written as DNA, the CDR3 is TGCGCCAGCAGCTACGGACAGGGGGCTTGGGAGACCCAGTACTTC. It translates to CASSYGQGAWETQYF.

This clonotype was seen more than once but under ten times. V usage is TRBV7-3 and J usage is TRBJ2-7, with a possible D match to TRBD2 (6 bases). CDR1 SGHTA and CDR2 FQGTGA come from the germline V gene. This CDR3 comprises 13 residues. V lost 4 bases and J 6 bases, leaving 13 bases between the germline ends. The CDR3, as DNA: TGTGCCAGCAGCTCCGGGGGAGGCAGCGAGCAGTACTTC. It codes for CASSSGGGSEQYF.

This clonotype was counted only a few times. The chain couples TRBV5-1 to TRBJ2-5, with 9 bases fitting TRBD1. The CDR3 totals 16 residues. With V trimmed by 3 bases and J by 4 bases, 10 bases remained unmatched. Looked up from germline, CDR1 is SGHRS and CDR2 is YFSETQ. The CDR3 DNA sequence: TGCGCCAGCAGCTCGCGCGGACAGGGGTTAAGAGAGACCCAGTACTTC. Protein product: CASSSRGQGLRETQYF. The whole variable domain, remainder taken from reference TRBV5-1 and TRBJ2-5, is KAGVTQTPRYLIKTRGQQVTLSCSPISGHRSVSWYQQTPGQGLQFLFEYFSETQRNKGNFPGRFSGRQFSNSRSEMNVSTLELGDSALYLCASSSRGQGLRETQYFGPGTRLLVL.

This clonotype rates as large. J is TRBJ2-1 and V is TRBV6-6; D is ambiguous. CDR3 length: 11 residues. Germline-derived CDR1 and CDR2 are MNHNY and SVGAGI (reference sequence). V lost 10 bases to trimming and J lost 7 bases, with 11 bases between them. DNA for the CDR3: TGTGCCACTCGGACGGTAAATGAGCAGTTCTTC. Its protein is CATRTVNEQFF.

This clonotype occurred many times. The gene calls are TRBV12-5 and TRBJ2-3; no firm D call. The V gene lost 5 bases and the J gene lost 4 bases, with 4 bases spanning the gap. Germline assignment: CDR1 LGHNT and CDR2 FRNRAP. The CDR3 contains 11 residues. The CDR3 DNA follows: TGTGCTAGTGGTCCCTCAGATACGCAGTATTTT. It yields the protein CASGPSDTQYF.

The chain carries TRBV20-1 and TRBJ2-7; D uncertain. CDR1 is DFQATT and CDR2 is SNEGSKA in the germline V gene (reference sequence). V lost 0 bases and J 0 bases, leaving 9 bases between the germline ends. The CDR3 is made up of 14 amino acids. CDR3 amino acids: CSARDGESSYEQYF. CDR3 sequence (DNA): TGCAGTGCTAGAGATGGGGAAAGCTCCTACGAGCAGTACTTC.

This clonotype was seen repeatedly, ten times or more. This rearrangement joins TRBV10-2 to TRBJ2-5; no reliable D call. The CDR3 sequence is 18 residues long. Between the trimmed V and J ends, which lost 0 bases and 3 bases, there was a span of 20 bases. Germline lookup yields CDR1 WSHSY and CDR2 SAAADI. The CDR3 reads CASSESLGEFTPKETQYF. Written as DNA, the CDR3 is TGCGCCAGCAGTGAGTCTCTTGGCGAGTTTACCCCGAAAGAGACCCAGTACTTC.

The chain carries TRBV3-1 and TRBJ2-5; D gene uncertain. The CDR3 covers 12 residues. Germline V gene lookup returns CDR1 LGHDT and CDR2 YNNKEL (reference sequence). Trimming removed 0 bases from V and 5 bases from J, with 4 bases in between. CDR3 bases: TGTGCCAGCAGCCAAGATCGGGAGACCCAGTACTTC. It encodes CASSQDRETQYF.